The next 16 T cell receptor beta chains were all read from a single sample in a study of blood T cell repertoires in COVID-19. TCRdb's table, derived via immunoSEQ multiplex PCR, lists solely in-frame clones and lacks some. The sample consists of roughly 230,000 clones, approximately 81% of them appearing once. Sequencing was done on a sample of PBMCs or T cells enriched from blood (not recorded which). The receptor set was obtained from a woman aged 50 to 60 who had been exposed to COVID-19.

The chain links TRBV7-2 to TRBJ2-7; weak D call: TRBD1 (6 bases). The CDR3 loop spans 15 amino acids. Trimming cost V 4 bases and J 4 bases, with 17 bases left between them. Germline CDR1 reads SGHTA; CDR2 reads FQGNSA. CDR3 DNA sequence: TGTGCCAGCAGCTGGGGACCAGGGGAAGGTTACGAGCAGTACTTC. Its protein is CASSWGPGEGYEQYF.

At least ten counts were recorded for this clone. The CDR3, as DNA: TGTGCCAGCAGTTTTGCGGCGACTGAAGCTTTCTTT. As protein: CASSFAATEAFF. The gene calls are TRBV12-3 or TRBV12-4 and TRBJ1-1; D gene ambiguous. There are 12 residues in the CDR3. The germline V and J ends were trimmed by 3 bases and 5 bases, with 7 bases remaining between them.

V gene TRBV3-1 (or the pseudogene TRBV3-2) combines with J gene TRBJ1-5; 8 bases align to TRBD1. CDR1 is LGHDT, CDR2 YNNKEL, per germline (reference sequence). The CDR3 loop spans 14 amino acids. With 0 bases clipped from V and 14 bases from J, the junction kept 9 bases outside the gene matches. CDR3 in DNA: TGTGCCAGCAGCCAAGAAAGGGCAGGGGGCATTAAGCATTTT. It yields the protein CASSQERAGGIKHF.

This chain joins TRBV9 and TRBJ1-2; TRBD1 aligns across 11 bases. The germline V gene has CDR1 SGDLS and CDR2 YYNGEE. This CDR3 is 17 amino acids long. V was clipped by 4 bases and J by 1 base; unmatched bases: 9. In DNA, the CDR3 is TGTGCCAGCAGCCCGGACAGGGGGCGCAGTCGTAACTATGGCTACACCTTC. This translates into CASSPDRGRSRNYGYTF.

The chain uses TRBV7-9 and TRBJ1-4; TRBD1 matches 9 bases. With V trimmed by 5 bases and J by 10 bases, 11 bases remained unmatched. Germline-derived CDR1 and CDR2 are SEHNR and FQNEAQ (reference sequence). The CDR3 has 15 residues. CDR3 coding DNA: TGTGCCAGCAGCACCACACAGGGGGCTTTAAGAAAACTGTTTTTT. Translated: CASSTTQGALRKLFF. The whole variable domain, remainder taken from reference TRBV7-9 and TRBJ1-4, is DTGVSQNPRHKITKRGQNVTFRCDPISEHNRLYWYRQTLGQGPEFLTYFQNEAQLEKSRLLSDRFSAERPKGSFSTLEIQRTEQGDSAMYLCASSTTQGALRKLFFGSGTQLSVL.

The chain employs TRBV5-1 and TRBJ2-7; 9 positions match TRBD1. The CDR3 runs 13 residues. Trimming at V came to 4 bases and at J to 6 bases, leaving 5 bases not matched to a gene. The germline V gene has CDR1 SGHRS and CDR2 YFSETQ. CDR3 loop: CASSQQGASEQYF. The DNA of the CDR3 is TGCGCCAGCAGCCAACAGGGGGCGAGCGAGCAGTACTTC.

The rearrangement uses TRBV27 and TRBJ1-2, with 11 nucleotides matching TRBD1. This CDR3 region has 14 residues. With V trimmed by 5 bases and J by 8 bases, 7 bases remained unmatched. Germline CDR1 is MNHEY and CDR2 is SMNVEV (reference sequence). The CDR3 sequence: CASSAYGQGAGYTF. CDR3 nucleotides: TGTGCCAGCAGTGCTTATGGACAGGGGGCGGGCTACACCTTC.

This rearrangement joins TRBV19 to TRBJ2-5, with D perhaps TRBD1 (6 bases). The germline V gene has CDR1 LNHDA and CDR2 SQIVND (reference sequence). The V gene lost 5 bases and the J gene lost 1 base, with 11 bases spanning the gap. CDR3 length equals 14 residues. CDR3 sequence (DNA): TGTGCCAGTAGTGGAATCAGGGGCCAAGAGACCCAGTACTTC. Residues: CASSGIRGQETQYF.

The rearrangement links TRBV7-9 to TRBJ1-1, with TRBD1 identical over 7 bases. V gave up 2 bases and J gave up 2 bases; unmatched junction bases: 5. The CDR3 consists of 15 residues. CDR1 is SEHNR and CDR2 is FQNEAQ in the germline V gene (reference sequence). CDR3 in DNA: TGTGCCAGCAGCTTATATGGGACAGAAAACACTGAAGCTTTCTTT. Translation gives CASSLYGTENTEAFF. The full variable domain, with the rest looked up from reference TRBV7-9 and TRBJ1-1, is DTGVSQNPRHKITKRGQNVTFRCDPISEHNRLYWYRQTLGQGPEFLTYFQNEAQLEKSRLLSDRFSAERPKGSFSTLEIQRTEQGDSAMYLCASSLYGTENTEAFFGQGTRLTVV.

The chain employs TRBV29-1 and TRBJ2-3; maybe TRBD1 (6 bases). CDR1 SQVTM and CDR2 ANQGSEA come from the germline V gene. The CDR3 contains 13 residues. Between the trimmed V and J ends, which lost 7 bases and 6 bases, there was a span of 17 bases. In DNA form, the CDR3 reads TGCAGCGCCCCCCAGGGGTTCAGGGATACGCAGTATTTT. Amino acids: CSAPQGFRDTQYF.

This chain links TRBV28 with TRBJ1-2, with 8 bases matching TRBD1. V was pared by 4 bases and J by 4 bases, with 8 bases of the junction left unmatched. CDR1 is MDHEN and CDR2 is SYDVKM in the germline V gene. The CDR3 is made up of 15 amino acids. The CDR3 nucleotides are TGTGCCAGCAGTTCTTCCGGGACAGGTCGCTATGGCTACACCTTC. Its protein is CASSSSGTGRYGYTF.

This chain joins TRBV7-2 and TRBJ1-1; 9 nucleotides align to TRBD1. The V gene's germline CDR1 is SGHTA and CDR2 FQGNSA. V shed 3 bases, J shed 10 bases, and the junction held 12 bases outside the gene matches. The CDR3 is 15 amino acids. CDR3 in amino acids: CASSLEDRGRSGAFF. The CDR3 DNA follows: TGTGCCAGCAGCTTGGAAGACAGGGGGAGATCAGGAGCTTTCTTT.

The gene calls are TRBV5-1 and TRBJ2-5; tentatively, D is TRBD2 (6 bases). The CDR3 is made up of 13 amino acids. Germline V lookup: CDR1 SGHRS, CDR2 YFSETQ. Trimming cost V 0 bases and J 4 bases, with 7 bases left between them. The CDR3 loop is CASSLGLGETQYF. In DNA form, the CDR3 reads TGCGCCAGCAGCTTGGGACTAGGAGAGACCCAGTACTTC.

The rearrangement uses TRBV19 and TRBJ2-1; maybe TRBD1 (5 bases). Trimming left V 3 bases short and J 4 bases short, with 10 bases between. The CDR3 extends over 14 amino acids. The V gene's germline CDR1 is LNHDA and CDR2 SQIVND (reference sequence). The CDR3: CASSISTGYNEQFF. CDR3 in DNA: TGTGCCAGTAGTATTAGCACAGGTTACAATGAGCAGTTCTTC.

In DNA form, the CDR3 reads TGTGCCAGCAGCGTGGTTCGGGAGGGGACTGAAGCTTTCTTT. Translation gives CASSVVREGTEAFF. The gene calls are TRBV6-5 and TRBJ1-1; a possible D gene is TRBD1 (5 bases). This CDR3 contains 14 residues. Germline loops: CDR1 MNHEY, CDR2 SVGAGI. Between the trimmed V and J ends, which lost 6 bases and 5 bases, there was a span of 16 bases.

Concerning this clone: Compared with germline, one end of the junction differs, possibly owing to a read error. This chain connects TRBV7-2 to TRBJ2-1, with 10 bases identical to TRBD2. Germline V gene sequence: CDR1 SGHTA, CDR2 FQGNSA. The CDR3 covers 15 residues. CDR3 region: CASSIAGGSYNEQFF. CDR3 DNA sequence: TGTGCCAGCAGCATAGCGGGGGGCTCCTACAATGAGCAGTTCTTC. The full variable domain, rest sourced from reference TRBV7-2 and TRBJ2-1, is GAGVSQSPSNKVTEKGKDVELRCDPISGHTALYWYRQSLGQGLEFLIYFQGNSAPDKSGLPSDRFSAERTGGSVSTLTIQRTQQEDSAVYLCASSIAGGSYNEQFFGPGTRLTVL.